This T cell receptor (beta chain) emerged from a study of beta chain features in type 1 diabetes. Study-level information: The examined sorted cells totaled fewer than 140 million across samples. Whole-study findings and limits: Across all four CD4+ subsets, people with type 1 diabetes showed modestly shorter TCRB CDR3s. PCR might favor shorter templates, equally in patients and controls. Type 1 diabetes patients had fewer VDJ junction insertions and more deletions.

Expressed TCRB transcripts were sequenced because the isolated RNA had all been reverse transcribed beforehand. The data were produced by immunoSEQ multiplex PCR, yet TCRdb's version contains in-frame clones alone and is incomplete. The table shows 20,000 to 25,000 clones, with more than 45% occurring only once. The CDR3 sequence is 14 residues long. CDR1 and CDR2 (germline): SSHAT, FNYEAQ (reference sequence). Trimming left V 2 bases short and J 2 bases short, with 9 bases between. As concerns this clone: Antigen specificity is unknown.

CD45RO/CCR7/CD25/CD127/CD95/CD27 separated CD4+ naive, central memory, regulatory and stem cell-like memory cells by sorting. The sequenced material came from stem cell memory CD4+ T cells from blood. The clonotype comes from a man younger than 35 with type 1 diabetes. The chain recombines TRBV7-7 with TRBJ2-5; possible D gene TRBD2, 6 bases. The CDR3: CASSLRRGQETQYF. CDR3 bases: TGTGCCAGCAGCTTACGCCGGGGGCAAGAGACCCAGTACTTC.